A selection of T cell receptor beta chains follows, all from one sample in a study of T cell responses to AZD1222 COVID-19 vaccine. The method was immunoSEQ multiplex PCR; TCRdb's version includes in-frame clones alone and lacks a portion of them. The data hold fewer than 100,000 clones, with roughly 90% observed a single time. The source material was peripheral blood, sampled 28 days after the second AZD1222 dose. The receptors shown here come from an adult who received the AZD1222 COVID-19 vaccine. The CDR3 runs from the conserved cysteine through the conserved F or W. Clone size, where shown, is once, few, many, or a class for clones that have expanded.

TRBV19,TRBJ2-7,-,CASSIAGAKYEQYF
TRBV6-1,TRBJ2-1,-,CASSGVAVSSYNEQFF
TRBV5-4,TRBJ2-1,-,CASKLDLTADSYNEQFF
TRBV30,TRBJ2-5,-,CAWSPRGETQYF
TRBV13,TRBJ1-1,-,CASSSHPRGNTEAFF
TRBV4-2,TRBJ2-3,-,CASRQGASTDTQYF
TRBV11-1,TRBJ1-5,-,CASSLDRDQPQHF
TRBV10-3,TRBJ2-7,-,CAISENGQRSYEQYF
TRBV4-2,TRBJ1-2,once,CASSRQATGVANYGYTF
TRBV10-3,TRBJ2-7,-,CAISRQGAYEQYF